The T cell receptor beta chain under discussion was sequenced for a study of cytomegalovirus exposure and HLA in healthy donors. The CDR3 covers 23 residues. The study ran its PCR with 60 Vbeta and 13 Jbeta primers. TCRdb keeps only in-frame clones here, not all; method: immunoSEQ multiplex PCR. The data hold tens of thousands of clones, with 55% to 70% observed a single time. The specimen sequenced was PBMCs. V usage is TRBV21-1 and J usage is TRBJ2-6; the table gives TRBD1 as D, unverified against the DNA. TRBV21-1 is described as a pseudogene. The TCR was taken from a woman aged 45-60 years in good health and CMV-seropositive. CDR3: CASLNPGQGASLSGRSGANVLTF. For the CDR3, the DNA is TGTGCCAGCCTTAATCCGGGACAGGGCGCCTCTCTGTCTGGACGTTCTGGGGCCAACGTCCTGACTTTC.